This passage covers 18 T cell receptor beta chains from one sample sequenced in a study of CD8 T cells in Susac syndrome. An amount of RNA that ranged from about 0.45 to 1 ug was reverse transcribed with random hexamers. TCRdb redid the calling of the immunoSEQ multiplex PCR reads with MiXCR, one entry per CDR3 protein. Of around 200,000 distinct CDR3 sequences listed, around 93% are singletons. Sequencing was performed on CD4+ T cells from PBMCs. The receptors come from a human donor with multiple sclerosis.

This chain links TRBV3-1 with TRBJ1-1, with D maybe TRBD1 (6 bases). V was cut by 1 base and J by 5 bases, with 11 bases left in between. The CDR3 totals 14 residues. Germline lookup yields CDR1 LGHDT and CDR2 YNNKEL (reference sequence). The CDR3 protein is CASSQVGGQTEAFF. DNA of the CDR3: TGTGCCAGCAGCCAAGTCGGGGGGCAGACTGAAGCTTTCTTT.

The chain couples TRBV3-1 to TRBJ2-7, with 8 bases aligning to TRBD1. Germline V gives CDR1 LGHDT, CDR2 YNNKEL (reference sequence). The J segment lost 9 bases and the V segment lost 0 bases, leaving 19 bases of the junction unmatched. The CDR3 is 18 amino acids. CDR3 protein: CASSQDQVSGPDRVRQYV. The CDR3 DNA reads TGTGCCAGCAGCCAAGATCAAGTTAGCGGCCCGGACAGGGTAAGGCAGTACGTC.

The rearrangement joins TRBV20-1 to TRBJ2-6; no clear D. CDR3 length: 15 amino acids. V was pared by 6 bases and J by 0 bases, with 12 bases between. Germline V gene data show CDR1 as DFQATT and CDR2 as SNEGSKA (reference sequence). CDR3 nucleotides: TGCAGTGCGCGGCGGCCGGACTCTGGGGCCAACGTCCTGACTTTC. The encoded protein is CSARRPDSGANVLTF.

The chain couples TRBV20-1 to TRBJ2-7; D gene ambiguous. Trimming removed 2 bases from V and 4 bases from J, with 6 bases in between. Germline V lookup: CDR1 DFQATT, CDR2 SNEGSKA (reference sequence). This CDR3 region has 11 residues. CDR3 loop: CSARLLYEQYF. The DNA for the CDR3 is TGCAGTGCTAGATTGCTATACGAGCAGTACTTC.

The chain recombines TRBV5-1 with TRBJ2-4; D not resolved. CDR3 length equals 14 residues. V was shortened by 4 bases and J by 0 bases, with 8 bases between the two germline ends. Per germline, CDR1 SGHRS and CDR2 YFSETQ. The CDR3 protein is CASSLDLAKNIQYF. The CDR3 nucleotides read TGCGCCAGCAGCCTGGATCTAGCCAAAAACATTCAGTACTTC.

The chain recombines TRBV27 with TRBJ2-7; D gene unclear. The V end was cut by 7 bases, the J end by 10 bases, with 8 bases between. Germline CDR1 and CDR2: MNHEY and SMNVEV (reference sequence). The CDR3 is 9 amino acids. The CDR3 DNA reads as TGTGCCAGCACTGTCAGACAGTACGTC. Translation: CASTVRQYV.

The gene calls are TRBV12-3 or TRBV12-4 and TRBJ1-2, with D possibly TRBD1 on 5 matching bases. V lost 2 bases, J lost 4 bases, and 17 bases lay in between. There are 16 residues in the CDR3. CDR3 sequence: CASSLRSPGAGYGYTF. CDR3 DNA sequence: TGTGCCAGCAGTTTAAGGAGCCCCGGGGCTGGCTATGGCTACACCTTC.

The V and J genes are TRBV18 and TRBJ2-7; D may be TRBD2 (6 bases). CDR1 is KGHSH, CDR2 LQKENI, per germline. The V end was cut by 2 bases, the J end by 4 bases, with 15 bases between. The length of the CDR3 is 15 residues. The CDR3 DNA reads as TGTGCCAGCTCACCATTTTTTAGCGGAGATTACGAGCAGTACTTC. Translated, it gives CASSPFFSGDYEQYF.

The V gene is TRBV20-1, the J gene TRBJ1-1; D remains unclear. Trimming cost V 5 bases and J 3 bases, with 22 bases left between them. CDR3 size: 16 residues. Germline V gene data show CDR1 as DFQATT and CDR2 as SNEGSKA (reference sequence). CDR3 loop: CSAPRLIPDMHTEAFF. In DNA form, the CDR3 reads TGCAGTGCTCCTCGACTTATACCCGATATGCACACTGAAGCTTTCTTT.

The J gene is TRBJ2-5, the V gene TRBV29-1, with a possible D match to TRBD1 (7 bases). The CDR3 runs 15 residues. V was trimmed by 6 bases and J by 4 bases, leaving 21 bases between them. Germline CDR1 and CDR2: SQVTM and ANQGSEA. DNA of the CDR3: TGCAGCGTCGCCGGGGGTCAGGGGGTGGGAGAGACCCAGTACTTC. Amino acid sequence: CSVAGGQGVGETQYF. Full variable domain (remainder filled in from reference TRBV29-1 and TRBJ2-5): SAVISQKPSRDICQRGTSLTIQCQVDSQVTMMFWYRQQPGQSLTLIATANQGSEATYESGFVIDKFPISRPNLTFSTLTVSNMSPEDSSIYLCSVAGGQGVGETQYFGPGTRLLVL.

The V and J genes are TRBV7-9 and TRBJ1-1; D is uncertain. Germline V gene data show CDR1 as SEHNR and CDR2 as FQNEAQ (reference sequence). The V end lost 1 base, the J end lost 8 bases, and 8 bases lay between the germline ends. The CDR3 has 12 amino acids. CDR3 amino acids: CASSLVGSEAFF. The CDR3 coding sequence is TGTGCCAGCAGCTTAGTTGGCAGCGAAGCTTTCTTT.

The rearrangement uses TRBV18 and TRBJ2-1, with 10 bases matching TRBD1. The CDR3 is made up of 14 amino acids. V lost 6 bases, J lost 8 bases, and 7 bases stayed unmatched. From germline, CDR1 is KGHSH and CDR2 LQKENI. Here the CDR3 reads CASSRGTGVHEQFF. CDR3 in DNA: TGTGCCAGCTCGCGGGGGACAGGGGTGCATGAGCAGTTCTTC.

The rearrangement links TRBV27 to TRBJ1-2, with TRBD1 identical over 7 bases. The CDR3 totals 15 residues. CDR1 is MNHEY and CDR2 is SMNVEV in the germline V gene (reference sequence). J lost 3 bases, V lost 5 bases, and 9 bases had no gene match. The CDR3 coding sequence is TGTGCCAGCAGTGTTAAAGGGGGCCTTCACTATGGCTACACCTTC. Its translation is CASSVKGGLHYGYTF.

The chain recombines TRBV29-1 with TRBJ1-1; D is ambiguous. The germline V and J ends were trimmed by 6 bases and 1 base, with 9 bases remaining between them. The CDR3 is 12 residues long. CDR1 and CDR2 (germline): SQVTM, ANQGSEA. Here the CDR3 DNA reads TGCAGCGTCGAACTCAGGAACACTGAAGCTTTCTTT. This gives the protein CSVELRNTEAFF. Variable domain in full (rest from reference TRBV29-1 and TRBJ1-1): SAVISQKPSRDICQRGTSLTIQCQVDSQVTMMFWYRQQPGQSLTLIATANQGSEATYESGFVIDKFPISRPNLTFSTLTVSNMSPEDSSIYLCSVELRNTEAFFGQGTRLTVV.

The CDR3 loop is CATRGTRPEGYNEQFF. The CDR3 nucleotides read TGTGCCACCAGGGGAACTAGGCCAGAGGGCTACAATGAGCAGTTCTTC. The rearrangement uses TRBV24-1 and TRBJ2-1; D is perhaps TRBD2 (5 bases). Trimming stripped 7 bases from V and 3 bases from J, with 18 bases between. CDR1 KGHDR and CDR2 SFDVKD come from the germline V gene. This CDR3 contains 16 residues.

CDR3 residues: CASSSLGATSGAKNIQYF. The CDR3 DNA is TGTGCCAGCAGCTCCCTAGGGGCAACAAGCGGGGCCAAAAACATTCAGTACTTC. The genes are TRBV7-9 and TRBJ2-4; D perhaps matches TRBD2 (6 bases). V was clipped by 4 bases and J by 1 base, with 20 bases between them. The CDR3 loop spans 18 amino acids. Germline V gene sequence: CDR1 SEHNR, CDR2 FQNEAQ (reference sequence).

As DNA, the CDR3 is TGCGCCAGCAGCCTGGAACTGGATCTGGCTAGTGGTGGCTACACCTTC. Translating gives CASSLELDLASGGYTF. The chain joins TRBV5-1 to TRBJ1-2; D remains ambiguous. The V end lost 4 bases, the J end lost 7 bases, and 23 bases lay between the germline ends. The CDR3 consists of 16 residues. CDR1 is SGHRS and CDR2 is YFSETQ in the germline V gene.

The V call is TRBV29-1, the J call TRBJ1-1, with TRBD1 matching 8 bases. The CDR3 length is 11 residues. Germline CDR1 SQVTM, CDR2 ANQGSEA. The CDR3 nucleotides are TGCAGGACAGGGGAGAGCACTGAAGCTTTCTTT. This sequence encodes CRTGESTEAFF.